What follows is one T cell receptor (beta chain) and its context. These data belong to a study of control samples from healthy donors and cancer patients. Clones were read by immunoSEQ multiplex PCR, and TCRdb kept only the in-frame ones, dropping some. The repertoire holds 90,000 to 100,000 clones, with roughly four fifths as singletons. This sequence was found in a man aged 55 to 70 in good health. The sequencing input was blood.

This chain's CDR3 is CASSMQSSYEQYF. The CDR3 coding sequence is TGTGCCAGCAGCATGCAGTCCTCCTACGAGCAGTACTTC. The J gene is TRBJ2-7, the V gene TRBV11-3, with D unresolved. The length of the CDR3 is 13 residues. V lost 5 bases and J 0 bases, leaving 8 bases between the germline ends. Per germline, CDR1 SGHNT and CDR2 YENEEA.